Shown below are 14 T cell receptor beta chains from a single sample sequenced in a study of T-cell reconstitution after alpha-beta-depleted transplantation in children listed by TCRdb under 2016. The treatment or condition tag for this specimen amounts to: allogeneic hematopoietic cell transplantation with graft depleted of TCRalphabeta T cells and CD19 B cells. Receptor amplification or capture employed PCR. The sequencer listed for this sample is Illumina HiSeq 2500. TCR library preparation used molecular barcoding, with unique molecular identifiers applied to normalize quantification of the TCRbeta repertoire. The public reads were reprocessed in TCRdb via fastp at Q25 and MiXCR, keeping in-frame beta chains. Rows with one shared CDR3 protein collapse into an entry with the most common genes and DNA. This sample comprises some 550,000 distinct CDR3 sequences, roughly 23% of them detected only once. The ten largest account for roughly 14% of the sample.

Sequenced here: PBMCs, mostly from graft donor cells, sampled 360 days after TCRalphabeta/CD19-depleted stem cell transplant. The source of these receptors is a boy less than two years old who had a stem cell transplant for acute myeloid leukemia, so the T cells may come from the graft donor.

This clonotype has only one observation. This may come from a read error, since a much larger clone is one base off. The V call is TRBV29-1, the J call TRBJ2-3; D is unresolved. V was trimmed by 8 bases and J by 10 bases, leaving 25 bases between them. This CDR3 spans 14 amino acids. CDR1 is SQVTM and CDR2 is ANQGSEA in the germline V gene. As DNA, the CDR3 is TGCAGCTCCTCAGAGTGGGGAATGAAGGATGCGCAGTATTTT. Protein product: CSSSEWGMKDAQYF.

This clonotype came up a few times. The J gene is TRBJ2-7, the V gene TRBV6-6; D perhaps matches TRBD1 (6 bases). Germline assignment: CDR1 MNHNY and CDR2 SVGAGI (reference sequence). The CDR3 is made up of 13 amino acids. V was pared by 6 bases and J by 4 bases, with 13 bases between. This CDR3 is CASSDTGWYEQYV. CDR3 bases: TGTGCCAGCAGCGATACAGGGTGGTACGAGCAGTACGTC.

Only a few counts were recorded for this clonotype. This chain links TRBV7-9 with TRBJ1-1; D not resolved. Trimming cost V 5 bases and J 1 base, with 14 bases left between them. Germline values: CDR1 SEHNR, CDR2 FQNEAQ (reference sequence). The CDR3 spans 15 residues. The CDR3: CASSPPALKNTEAFF. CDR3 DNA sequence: TGTGCCAGCAGCCCTCCAGCTCTGAAGAACACTGAAGCTTTCTTT.

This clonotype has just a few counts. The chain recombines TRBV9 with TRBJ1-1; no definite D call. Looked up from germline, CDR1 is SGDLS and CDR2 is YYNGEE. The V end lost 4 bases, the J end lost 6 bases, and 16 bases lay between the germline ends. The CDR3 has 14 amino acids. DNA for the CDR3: TGTGCCAGCAGCAAAAGAGGTCCGGGCGCTGAAGCTTTCTTT. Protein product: CASSKRGPGAEAFF.

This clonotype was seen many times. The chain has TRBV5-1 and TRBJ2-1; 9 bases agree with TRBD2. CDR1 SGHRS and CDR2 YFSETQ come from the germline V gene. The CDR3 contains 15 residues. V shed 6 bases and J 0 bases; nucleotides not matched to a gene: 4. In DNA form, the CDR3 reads TGCGCCAGCACGGAGCGGGGGGACTCCTACAATGAGCAGTTCTTC. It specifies CASTERGDSYNEQFF.

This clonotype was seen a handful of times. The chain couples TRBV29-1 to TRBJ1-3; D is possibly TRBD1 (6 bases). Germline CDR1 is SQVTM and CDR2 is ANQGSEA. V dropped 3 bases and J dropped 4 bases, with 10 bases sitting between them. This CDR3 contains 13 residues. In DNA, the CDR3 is TGCAGCGTTGACCCAGGGGAAGGAAACACCATATATTTT. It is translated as CSVDPGEGNTIYF.

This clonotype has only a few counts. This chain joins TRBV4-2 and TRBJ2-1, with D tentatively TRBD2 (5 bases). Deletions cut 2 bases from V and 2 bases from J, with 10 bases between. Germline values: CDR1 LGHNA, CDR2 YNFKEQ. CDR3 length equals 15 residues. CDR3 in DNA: TGTGCCAGCAGCCAACCCCGGGGAACCTACAATGAGCAGTTCTTC. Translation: CASSQPRGTYNEQFF.

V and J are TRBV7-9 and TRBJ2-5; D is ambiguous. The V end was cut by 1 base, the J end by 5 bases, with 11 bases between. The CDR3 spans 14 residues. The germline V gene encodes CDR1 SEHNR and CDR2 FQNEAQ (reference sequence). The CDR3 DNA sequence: TGTGCCAGCAGCTTAGTGGGCACCAGGGAGACCCAGTACTTC. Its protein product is CASSLVGTRETQYF.

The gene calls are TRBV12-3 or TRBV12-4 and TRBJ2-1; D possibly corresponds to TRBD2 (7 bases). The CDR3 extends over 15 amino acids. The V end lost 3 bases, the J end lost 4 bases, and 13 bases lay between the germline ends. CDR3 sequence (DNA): TGTGCCAGCAGTTTGGGGCGGGGGCGGTACAATGAGCAGTTCTTC. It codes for CASSLGRGRYNEQFF.

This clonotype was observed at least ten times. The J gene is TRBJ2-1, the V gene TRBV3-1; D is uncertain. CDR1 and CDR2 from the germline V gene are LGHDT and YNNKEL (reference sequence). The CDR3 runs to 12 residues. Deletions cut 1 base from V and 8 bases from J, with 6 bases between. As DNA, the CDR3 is TGTGCCAGCAGCCAAGCCTGGGATGAGCAGTTCTTC. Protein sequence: CASSQAWDEQFF.

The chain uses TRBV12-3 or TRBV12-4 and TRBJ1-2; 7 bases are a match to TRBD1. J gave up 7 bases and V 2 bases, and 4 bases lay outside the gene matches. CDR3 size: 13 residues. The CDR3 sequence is CASSLQGEVGYTF. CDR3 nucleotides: TGTGCCAGCAGTTTACAGGGGGAGGTTGGCTACACCTTC.

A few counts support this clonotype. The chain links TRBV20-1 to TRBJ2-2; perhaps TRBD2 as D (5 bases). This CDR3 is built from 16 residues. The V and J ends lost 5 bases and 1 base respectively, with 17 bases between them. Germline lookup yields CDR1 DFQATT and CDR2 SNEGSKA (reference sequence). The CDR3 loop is CSAHPLAGVNTGELFF. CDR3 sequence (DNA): TGCAGTGCTCACCCTTTGGCCGGGGTGAACACCGGGGAGCTGTTTTTT.

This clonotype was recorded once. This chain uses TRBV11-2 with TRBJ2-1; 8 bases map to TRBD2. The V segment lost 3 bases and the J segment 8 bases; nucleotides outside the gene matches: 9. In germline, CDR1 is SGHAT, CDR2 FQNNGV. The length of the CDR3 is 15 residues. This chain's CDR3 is CASSFRLAGQDEQFF. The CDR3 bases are TGTGCCAGCAGCTTTAGGCTAGCGGGTCAGGATGAGCAGTTCTTC.

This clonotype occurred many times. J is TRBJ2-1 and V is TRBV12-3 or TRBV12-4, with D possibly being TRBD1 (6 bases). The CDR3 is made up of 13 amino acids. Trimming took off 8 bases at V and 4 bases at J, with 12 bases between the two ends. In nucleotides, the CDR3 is TGTGCCAGCGAGGGACACCCATACAATGAGCAGTTCTTC. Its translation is CASEGHPYNEQFF.